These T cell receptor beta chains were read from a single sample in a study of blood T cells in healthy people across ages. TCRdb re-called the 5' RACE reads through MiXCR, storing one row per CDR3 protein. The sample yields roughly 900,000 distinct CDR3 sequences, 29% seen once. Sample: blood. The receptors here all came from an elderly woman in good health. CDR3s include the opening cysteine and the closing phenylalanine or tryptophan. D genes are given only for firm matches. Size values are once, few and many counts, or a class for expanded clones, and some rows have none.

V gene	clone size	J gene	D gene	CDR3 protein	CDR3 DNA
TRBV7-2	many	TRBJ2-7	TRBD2	CASSMALAETYEQYF	TGTGCCAGCAGCATGGCCCTAGCGGAAACCTACGAGCAGTACTTC
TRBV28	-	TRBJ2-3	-	CASSLLTRADTQYF	TGTGCCAGCAGTTTATTAACGAGGGCCGATACGCAGTATTTT
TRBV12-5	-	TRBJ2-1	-	CASGLALNPSTYNEQFF	TGTGCTAGTGGTTTGGCGCTAAACCCCTCTACCTACAATGAGCAGTTCTTC
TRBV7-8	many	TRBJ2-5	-	CASSGKRRETQYF	TGTGCCAGCAGCGGTAAAAGGAGAGAGACCCAGTACTTC
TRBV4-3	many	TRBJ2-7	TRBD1	CASSQDLSRRGLVYEQYF	TGCGCCAGCAGCCAGGACCTTTCACGAAGGGGGCTCGTGTACGAGCAGTACTTC
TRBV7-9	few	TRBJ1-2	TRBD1	CASSPKARDSQGYTF	TGTGCCAGCAGCCCCAAAGCTCGGGACAGCCAAGGCTACACCTTC
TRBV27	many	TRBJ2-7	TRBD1	CASSLDRGLYEQYF	TGTGCCAGCAGCCTGGACAGGGGTTTGTACGAGCAGTACTTC
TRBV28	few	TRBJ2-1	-	CASIPGRGANEQFF	TGTGCCAGCATCCCGGGCCGAGGGGCCAATGAGCAGTTCTTC
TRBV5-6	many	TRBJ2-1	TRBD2	CASSAVAGVNNEQFF	TGTGCCAGCAGCGCCGTAGCGGGGGTGAACAATGAGCAGTTCTTC
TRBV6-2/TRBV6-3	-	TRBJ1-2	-	CASNLQGVFYGYTF	TGTGCCAGCAATCTACAGGGAGTCTTCTATGGCTACACCTTC
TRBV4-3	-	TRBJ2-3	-	CASSLQMQTDTQYF	TGCGCCAGCAGCTTACAGATGCAGACAGATACGCAGTATTTT
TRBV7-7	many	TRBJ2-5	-	CASSENKETQYF	TGTGCTAGCAGCGAGAATAAAGAGACCCAGTACTTC
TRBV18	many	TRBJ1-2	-	CASSPGSGTRGHGYTF	TGTGCCAGCTCACCAGGTTCTGGAACACGTGGCCATGGCTACACCTTC
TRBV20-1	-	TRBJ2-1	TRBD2	CSARRSSGGGYNEQFF	TGCAGTGCTAGACGTTCTAGCGGGGGTGGCTACAATGAGCAGTTCTTC
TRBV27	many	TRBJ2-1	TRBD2	CASSFQGLAGELRTYEQFF	TGTGCCAGCAGTTTCCAGGGACTAGCGGGGGAGCTGCGTACCTATGAGCAGTTCTTC
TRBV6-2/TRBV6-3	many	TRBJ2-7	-	CASKSAGGSSYEQYF	TGTGCCAGCAAGTCCGCGGGCGGTAGCTCCTACGAGCAGTACTTC
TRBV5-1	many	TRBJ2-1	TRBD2	CASSLVVGGTEQFF	TGCGCCAGCAGCTTGGTTGTGGGAGGGACCGAGCAGTTCTTC
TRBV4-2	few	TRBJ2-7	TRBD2	CASSQEGGLAGDEQYF	TGTGCCAGCAGCCAAGAGGGGGGCCTAGCGGGGGATGAGCAGTACTTC
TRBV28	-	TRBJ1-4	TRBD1	CASSPITGANEKLFF	TGTGCCAGCAGTCCCATAACAGGGGCTAATGAAAAACTGTTTTTT
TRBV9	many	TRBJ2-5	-	CARSLRGETQYF	TGTGCCAGGTCCTTAAGGGGAGAGACCCAGTACTTC
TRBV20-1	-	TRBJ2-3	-	CSAGRGGNTDTQYF	TGCAGTGCTGGTCGAGGGGGAAACACAGATACGCAGTATTTT
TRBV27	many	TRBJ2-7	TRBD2	CASRSLAGGSYEQYF	TGTGCCAGCAGGTCTCTAGCGGGGGGATCCTACGAGCAGTACTTC
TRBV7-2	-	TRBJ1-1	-	CASSIPGLRAEAFF	TGTGCCAGCAGCATTCCAGGGTTACGGGCTGAAGCTTTCTTT
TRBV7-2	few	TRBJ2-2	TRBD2	CASSSLLAGGSGELFF	TGTGCCAGCAGCTCGTTACTAGCGGGGGGCTCCGGGGAGCTGTTTTTT
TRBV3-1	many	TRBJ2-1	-	CASSQGLLNNEQFF	TGTGCCAGCAGCCAAGGGCTACTGAACAATGAGCAGTTCTTC
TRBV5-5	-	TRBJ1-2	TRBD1	CASSSQDRGNYGYTF	TGTGCCAGCAGCTCGCAGGACAGGGGAAACTATGGCTACACCTTC
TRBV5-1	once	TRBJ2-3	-	CASRLPRKGTDTQYF	TGCGCCAGCAGGCTGCCTAGGAAGGGCACAGATACACAGTATTTT
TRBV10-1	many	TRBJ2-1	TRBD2	CASSLTAGGRNEQFF	TGCGCCAGCTCTCTCACAGCGGGGGGGCGAAATGAGCAGTTCTTC
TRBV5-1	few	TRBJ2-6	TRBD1	CASSLWGQGNSGANVLTF	TGCGCCAGCAGCTTGTGGGGACAGGGAAACTCTGGGGCCAACGTCCTGACTTTC
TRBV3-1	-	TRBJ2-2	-	CASSQSGVAVNTGELFF	TGTGCCAGCAGCCAGTCCGGAGTGGCGGTGAACACCGGGGAGCTGTTTTTT
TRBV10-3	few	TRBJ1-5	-	CAISERGINQPQHF	TGTGCCATCAGTGAGCGAGGGATTAATCAGCCCCAGCATTTT
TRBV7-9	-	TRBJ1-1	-	CASSFAGTENTEAFF	TGTGCCAGCAGCTTTGCCGGGACGGAGAACACTGAAGCTTTCTTT
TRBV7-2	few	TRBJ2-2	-	CASSLTRATGELFF	TGTGCCAGCAGCTTAACCCGCGCCACCGGGGAGCTGTTTTTT
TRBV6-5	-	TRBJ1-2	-	CVSSTMDSSYGYTF	TGTGTCAGCAGTACAATGGATTCCAGCTATGGCTACACCTTC
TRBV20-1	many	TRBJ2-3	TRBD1	CSATWTGWAQGTQYF	TGCAGTGCAACCTGGACAGGTTGGGCTCAAGGTACGCAGTATTTT
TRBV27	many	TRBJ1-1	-	CASSWGPPSEAFF	TGTGCCAGCAGCTGGGGCCCGCCCTCTGAAGCTTTCTTT
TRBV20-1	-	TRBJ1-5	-	CSARDFGRAAQPQHF	TGCAGTGCTAGAGATTTTGGCAGAGCAGCTCAGCCCCAGCATTTT
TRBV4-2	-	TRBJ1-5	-	CASSQDRVVHNNQPQHF	TGTGCCAGCAGCCAAGATCGTGTGGTCCATAACAATCAGCCCCAGCATTTT
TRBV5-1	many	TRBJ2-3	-	CASSPTRADTQYF	TGCGCCAGCAGCCCGACCAGGGCGGATACGCAGTATTTT
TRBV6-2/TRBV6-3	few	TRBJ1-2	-	CASSLGLGPIYGYTF	TGTGCCAGCAGCTTGGGTCTGGGCCCGATCTATGGCTACACCTTC
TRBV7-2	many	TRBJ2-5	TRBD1	CASSLAGTGNGETQYF	TGTGCCAGCAGCTTAGCCGGGACAGGGAATGGGGAGACCCAGTACTTC
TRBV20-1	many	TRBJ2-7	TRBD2	CSARVGLAGTYEQYF	TGCAGTGCTAGAGTGGGGCTAGCGGGAACCTACGAGCAGTACTTC